Below, one T cell receptor (beta chain) is given with its context. Germline V lookup: CDR1 SGHVS, CDR2 FNYEAQ. The CDR3 totals 16 residues. Trimming cost V 4 bases and J 5 bases; bases outside gene matches: 8. This record comes from a study of blood T cell repertoires in COVID-19. Overall study context: From T cells, B-cell-depleted T cells, or PBMCs came the material, which was cDNA or gDNA.

Under the authors' procedure: Researchers report that nucleated cell counts were estimated from reference gene primer amplification. The assay was immunoSEQ multiplex PCR, and TCRdb's table has in-frame clones only and misses some. V, J and clone size are those of that table, while D and trimming were read from the DNA. Here the sample spans about 200,000 clones, roughly 79% being singletons. Sequencing input: peripheral blood. The TCR sequence derives from a human donor with acute or convalescent COVID-19. The donor label of this sample is uncertain. The chain carries TRBV7-6 and TRBJ2-5; 12 nucleotides line up with TRBD2. The CDR3 DNA reads as TGTGCCAGCAGCTGGAGACTAGCGGGAGCGGGTGAGACCCAGTACTTC. The encoded protein is CASSWRLAGAGETQYF.